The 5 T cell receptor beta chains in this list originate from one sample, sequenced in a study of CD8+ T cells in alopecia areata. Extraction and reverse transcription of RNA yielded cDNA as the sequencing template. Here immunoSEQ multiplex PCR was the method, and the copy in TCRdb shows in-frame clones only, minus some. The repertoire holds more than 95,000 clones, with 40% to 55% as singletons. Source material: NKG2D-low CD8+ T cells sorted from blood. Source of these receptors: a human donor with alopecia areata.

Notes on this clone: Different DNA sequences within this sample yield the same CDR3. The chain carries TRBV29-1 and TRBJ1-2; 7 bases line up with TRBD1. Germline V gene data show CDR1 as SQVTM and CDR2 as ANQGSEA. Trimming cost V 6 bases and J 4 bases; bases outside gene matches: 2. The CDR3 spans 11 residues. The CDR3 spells CSVRDSYGYTF. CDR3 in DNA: TGCAGCGTGAGGGACAGCTATGGCTACACCTTC.

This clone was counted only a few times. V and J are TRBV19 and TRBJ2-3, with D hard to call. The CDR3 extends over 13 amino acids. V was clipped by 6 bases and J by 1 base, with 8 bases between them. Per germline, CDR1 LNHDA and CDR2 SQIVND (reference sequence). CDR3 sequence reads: CASSHQGTDTQYF. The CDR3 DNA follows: TGTGCCAGTAGCCATCAGGGCACAGATACGCAGTATTTT.

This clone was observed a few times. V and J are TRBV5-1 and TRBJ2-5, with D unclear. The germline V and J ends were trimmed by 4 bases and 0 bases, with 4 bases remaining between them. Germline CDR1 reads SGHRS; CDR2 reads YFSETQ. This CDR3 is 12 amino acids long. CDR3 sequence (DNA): TGCGCCAGCAGCCCGGACCAAGAGACCCAGTACTTC. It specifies CASSPDQETQYF.

The CDR3 nucleotides read TGCAGCGTTGATTGGCGGGAGGGCCTCCACAATGAGCAGTTCTTC. Translated: CSVDWREGLHNEQFF. V is TRBV29-1 and J is TRBJ2-1, with 9 positions matching TRBD2. The germline gives CDR1 SQVTM, CDR2 ANQGSEA. This CDR3 has 15 residues. The V gene end was trimmed by 3 bases and the J gene end by 5 bases; junction bases not matched to a gene: 8.

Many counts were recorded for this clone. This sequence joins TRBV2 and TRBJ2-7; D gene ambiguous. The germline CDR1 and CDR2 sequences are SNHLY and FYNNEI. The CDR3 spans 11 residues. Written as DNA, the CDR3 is TGTGCCAGCAGTGAAGGCCCCCCTCGGGTCGTC. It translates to CASSEGPPRVV.